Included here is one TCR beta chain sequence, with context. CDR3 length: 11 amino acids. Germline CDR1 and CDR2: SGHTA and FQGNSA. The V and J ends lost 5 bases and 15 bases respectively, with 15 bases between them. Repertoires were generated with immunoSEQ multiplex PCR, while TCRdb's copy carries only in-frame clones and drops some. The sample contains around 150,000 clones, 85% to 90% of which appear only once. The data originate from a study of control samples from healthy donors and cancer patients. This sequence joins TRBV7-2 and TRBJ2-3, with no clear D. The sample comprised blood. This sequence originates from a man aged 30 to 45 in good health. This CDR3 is CASSERVPFYF. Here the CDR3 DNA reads TGTGCCAGCAGCGAACGGGTCCCTTTTTATTTT.